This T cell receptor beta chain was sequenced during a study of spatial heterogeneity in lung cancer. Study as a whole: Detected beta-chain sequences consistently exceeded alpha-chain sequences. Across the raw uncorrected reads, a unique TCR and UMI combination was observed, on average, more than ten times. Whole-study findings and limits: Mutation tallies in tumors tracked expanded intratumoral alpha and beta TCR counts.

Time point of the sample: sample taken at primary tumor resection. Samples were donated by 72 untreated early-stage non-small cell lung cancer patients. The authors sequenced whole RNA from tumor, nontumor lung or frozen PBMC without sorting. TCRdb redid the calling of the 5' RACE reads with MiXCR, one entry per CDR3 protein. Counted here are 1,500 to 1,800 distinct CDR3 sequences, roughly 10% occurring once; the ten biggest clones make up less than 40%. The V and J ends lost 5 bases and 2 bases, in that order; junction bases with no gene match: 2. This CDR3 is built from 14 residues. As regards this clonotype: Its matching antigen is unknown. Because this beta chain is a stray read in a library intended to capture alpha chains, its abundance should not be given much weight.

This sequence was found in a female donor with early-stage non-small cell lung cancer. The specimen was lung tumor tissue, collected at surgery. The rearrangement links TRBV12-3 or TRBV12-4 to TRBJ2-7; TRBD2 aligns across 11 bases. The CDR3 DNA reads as TGTGCCAGCAGTGTTAGCGGGAGGGCCTACGAGCAGTACTTC. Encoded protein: CASSVSGRAYEQYF.